Below, 17 T cell receptor beta chains from the same sample are listed, as sequenced in a study of T cell changes during pregnancy in multiple sclerosis. TCRdb's copy holds only in-frame clones and misses some; the assay was immunoSEQ multiplex PCR. The top ten clones hold about 0.32% of a sample with over 30,000 clones, around 93% of them seen once. Source: CD4+ T cells from peripheral blood mononuclear cells, taken after pregnancy. Receptors originate from a female donor with multiple sclerosis, enrolled in a pregnancy study.

The rearrangement joins TRBV2 to TRBJ1-3; a weak D match, TRBD1 (5 bases). This CDR3 spans 13 amino acids. Between the trimmed V and J ends, which lost 9 bases and 0 bases, there was a span of 9 bases. CDR1 and CDR2 from the germline V gene are SNHLY and FYNNEI. The CDR3 reads CAREGSSGNTIYF. In DNA form, the CDR3 reads TGTGCCAGGGAGGGGAGCTCTGGAAACACCATATATTTT.

The chain couples TRBV6-1 to TRBJ2-5; 10 bases fit TRBD2. This CDR3 is built from 13 residues. The V gene end was trimmed by 5 bases and the J gene end by 12 bases; junction bases not matched to a gene: 9. Germline loops: CDR1 MNHNS, CDR2 SASEGT. CDR3 loop: CASSTVAGGFKYF. In DNA form, the CDR3 reads TGTGCCAGCAGTACAGTAGCGGGGGGCTTCAAGTACTTC.

By frequency in the sample, this clone is medium-sized. CDR3 coding DNA: TGTGCCAGCAGCGAAATAGACAGGGATGGCTACACCTTC. As protein: CASSEIDRDGYTF. The rearrangement uses TRBV9 and TRBJ1-2, with TRBD1 identical over 7 bases. The CDR3 runs 13 residues. Germline V gives CDR1 SGDLS, CDR2 YYNGEE. The V gene end was trimmed by 3 bases and the J gene end by 6 bases; junction bases not matched to a gene: 5.

V gene TRBV11-2 combines with J gene TRBJ2-3; 8 positions agree with TRBD1. V shed 5 bases, J shed 3 bases, and the junction held 10 bases outside the gene matches. CDR1 SGHAT and CDR2 FQNNGV come from the germline V gene. The CDR3 is 16 amino acids. For the CDR3, the DNA is TGTGCCAGCAGCACCTTAAGGACAGGGCGTACAGATACGCAGTATTTT. Encoded protein: CASSTLRTGRTDTQYF.

The chain is built from TRBV12-5 and TRBJ1-1; D possibly corresponds to TRBD1 (5 bases). Trimming pared 0 bases from V and 3 bases from J, leaving 11 bases between. CDR3 length equals 15 residues. Germline CDR1 and CDR2: LGHNT and FRNRAP. CDR3 protein: CASGLVLGEDTEAFF. DNA for the CDR3: TGTGCTAGTGGTTTGGTATTAGGGGAGGACACTGAAGCTTTCTTT.

The chain has TRBV10-3 and TRBJ2-7; D unclear. Germline loops: CDR1 ENHRY, CDR2 SYGVKD. The V end lost 0 bases, the J end lost 4 bases, and 4 bases lay between the germline ends. The length of the CDR3 is 12 residues. Here the CDR3 DNA reads TGTGCCATCAGTGAGTCTTTATACGAGCAGTACTTC. Protein product: CAISESLYEQYF.

Notes on this clone: The CDR3 ends on some other residue instead of the conserved phenylalanine or tryptophan, so this is likely a read error. This chain joins TRBV5-1 and TRBJ1-1; D remains unclear. Trimming stripped 1 base from V and 1 base from J, with 14 bases between. The V gene's germline CDR1 is SGHRS and CDR2 YFSETQ. The length of the CDR3 is 16 residues. CDR3: CASSLTAPKGNTEAFL. The CDR3 DNA reads as TGCGCCAGCAGCTTGACGGCCCCAAAGGGGAACACTGAAGCTTTCCTT.

The rearrangement uses TRBV30 and TRBJ2-1, with D uncertain. The CDR3 is 14 amino acids. Germline lookup yields CDR1 GTSNPN and CDR2 SVGIG (reference sequence). Trimming pared 1 base from V and 0 bases from J, leaving 7 bases between. Here the CDR3 reads CAWSGLGSYNEQFF. The DNA for the CDR3 is TGTGCCTGGAGTGGGCTTGGCTCCTACAATGAGCAGTTCTTC.

This clone was seen only once. The chain has TRBV19 and TRBJ1-5; possibly TRBD1 for D (6 bases). The germline V and J ends were trimmed by 5 bases and 4 bases, with 12 bases remaining between them. This CDR3 contains 14 residues. Germline CDR1 is LNHDA and CDR2 is SQIVND (reference sequence). The CDR3 region is CASSFGQLNQPQHF. In DNA form, the CDR3 reads TGTGCCAGTAGTTTCGGACAGCTAAATCAGCCCCAGCATTTT.

This chain uses TRBV6-1 with TRBJ2-7, with a tentative D call TRBD1 (6 bases). The CDR3 contains 15 residues. Germline V gives CDR1 MNHNS, CDR2 SASEGT. With 6 bases removed from V and 0 bases from J, the gap between germline ends came to 15 bases. CDR3 DNA sequence: TGTGCCAGCAGGAAGGGGACAAAAAGCTCCTACGAGCAGTACTTC. Protein: CASRKGTKSSYEQYF.

The chain employs TRBV7-8 and TRBJ2-7, with 7 bases fitting TRBD1. The CDR3 extends over 13 amino acids. Germline V gene sequence: CDR1 SGHVS, CDR2 FQNEAQ. Trimming removed 5 bases from V and 5 bases from J; junction bases left unmatched: 6. DNA for the CDR3: TGTGCCAGCAGCCAGGGACAGACCAACGAGCAGTACTTC. As protein: CASSQGQTNEQYF.

This rearrangement joins TRBV2 to TRBJ2-1; 8 nucleotides match TRBD1. The germline V gene encodes CDR1 SNHLY and CDR2 FYNNEI. Unmatched junction bases numbered 7, after V lost 6 bases and J lost 3 bases. The CDR3 totals 15 residues. The CDR3 DNA reads TGTGCCAGCAGCGATACAGGGGGAAACTACAATGAGCAGTTCTTC. Its translation is CASSDTGGNYNEQFF.

The chain is built from TRBV5-6 and TRBJ1-2, with a possible D match to TRBD1 (5 bases). In germline, CDR1 is SGHDT, CDR2 YYEEEE. The CDR3 sequence is 14 residues long. Trimming removed 4 bases at V and 0 bases at J, with 10 bases between. CDR3 sequence (DNA): TGTGCCAGCAGCCGGGGGACTACTAACTATGGCTACACCTTC. It translates to CASSRGTTNYGYTF.

The chain recombines TRBV13 with TRBJ2-7, with 11 bases fitting TRBD1. The CDR3 runs 14 residues. From germline, CDR1 is PRHDT and CDR2 FYEKMQ (reference sequence). V lost 5 bases, J lost 7 bases, and 7 bases stayed unmatched. In DNA form, the CDR3 reads TGTGCCAGCAGCCCCGGACAGGGGGCGAGGGAGCAGTACTTC. Translating gives CASSPGQGAREQYF. Combining the CDR3 with reference TRBV13 and TRBJ2-7 gives the whole variable domain AAGVIQSPRHLIKEKRETATLKCYPIPRHDTVYWYQQGPGQDPQFLISFYEKMQSDKGSIPDRFSAQQFSDYHSELNMSSLELGDSALYFCASSPGQGAREQYFGPGTRLTVT.

This chain joins TRBV25-1 and TRBJ1-3, with a weak D call TRBD1 (6 bases). This CDR3 is 16 amino acids long. V was cut by 1 base and J by 4 bases, with 14 bases left in between. Germline lookup yields CDR1 MGHDK and CDR2 SYGVNS. CDR3 region: CASSEWDKVTGNTIYF. Here the CDR3 DNA reads TGTGCCAGCAGTGAATGGGACAAAGTAACCGGAAACACCATATATTTT.

V gene TRBV11-2 combines with J gene TRBJ2-1, with D possibly being TRBD2 (5 bases). V lost 1 base, J lost 9 bases, and 13 bases lay in between. Germline V CDR1 and CDR2: SGHAT, FQNNGV. The CDR3 totals 14 residues. The CDR3 is CASSLGLPGGEQFF. CDR3 in DNA: TGTGCCAGCAGCTTAGGACTACCCGGAGGTGAGCAGTTCTTC.

This clone was observed once. The chain links TRBV27 to TRBJ1-6; tentatively, D is TRBD1 (6 bases). Deletions cut 1 base from V and 7 bases from J, with 11 bases between. Germline V gene data show CDR1 as MNHEY and CDR2 as SMNVEV (reference sequence). This CDR3 is built from 15 residues. CDR3 in amino acids: CASSLLWQGNSPLHF. CDR3 in DNA: TGTGCCAGCAGTTTATTGTGGCAGGGGAATTCACCCCTCCACTTT.